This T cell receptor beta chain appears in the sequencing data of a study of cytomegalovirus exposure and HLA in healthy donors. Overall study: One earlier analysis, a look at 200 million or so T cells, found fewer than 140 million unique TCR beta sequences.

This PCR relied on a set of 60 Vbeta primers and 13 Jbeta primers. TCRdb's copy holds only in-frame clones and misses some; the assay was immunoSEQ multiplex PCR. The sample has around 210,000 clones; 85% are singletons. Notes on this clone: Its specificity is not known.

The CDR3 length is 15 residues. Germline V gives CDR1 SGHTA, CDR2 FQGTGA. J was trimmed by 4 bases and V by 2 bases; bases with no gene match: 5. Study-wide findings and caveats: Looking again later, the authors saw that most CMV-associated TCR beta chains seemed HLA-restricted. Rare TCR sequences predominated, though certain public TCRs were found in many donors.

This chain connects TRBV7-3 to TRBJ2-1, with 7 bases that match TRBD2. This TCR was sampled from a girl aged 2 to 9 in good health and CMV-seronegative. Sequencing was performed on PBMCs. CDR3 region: CASSLSRAGYNEQFF. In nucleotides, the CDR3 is TGTGCCAGCAGCTTATCTCGAGCGGGGTACAATGAGCAGTTCTTC.